This T cell receptor beta chain was recovered during a study of OX40 agonist ivuxolimab in advanced cancers. Germline-derived CDR1 and CDR2 are SEHNR and FQNEAQ (reference sequence). V was cut by 5 bases and J by 7 bases, with 11 bases left in between. The length of the CDR3 is 12 residues. As for this clone: Its antigen is still unknown.

Libraries were prepared by immunoSEQ multiplex PCR; TCRdb keeps only in-frame clonotypes and omits some of them. This sample has some 77,000 clones, with about four fifths found just once. Whole-study results and caveats: Expanded clones were, on average, more numerous among CD8+ T cells than CD4+. Those patients achieving a partial response at 0.1-3.0 mg/kg showed among the lowest clonal expansion.

V and J are TRBV7-9 and TRBJ1-2, with D perhaps matching TRBD1 (5 bases). Source: CD4+ or CD8+ T cells sorted from blood, taken in a trial of the OX40 agonist ivuxolimab. The TCR comes from an adult with an advanced solid tumor such as melanoma, head and neck, liver or kidney cancer. This chain's CDR3 is CASSPMTVGYTF. Written as DNA, the CDR3 is TGTGCCAGCAGCCCGATGACAGTTGGCTACACCTTC.